The 22 T cell receptor beta chains reported below all come from one sample, sequenced in a study of blood T cell repertoires in COVID-19. Measured with immunoSEQ multiplex PCR; TCRdb has only the in-frame clones, and not every one. This table holds around 180,000 clones, around 85% found once. Sequenced material: peripheral blood. Every receptor here comes from a person aged 70 to 80 with COVID-19, enrolled during active disease.

The chain has TRBV5-4 and TRBJ1-2; TRBD1 might be the D (6 bases). Germline values: CDR1 SGHNT, CDR2 YYREEE (reference sequence). This CDR3 has 13 amino acids. V was cut by 4 bases and J by 4 bases, with 11 bases left in between. The CDR3 loop is CASSETGIYGYTF. For the CDR3, the DNA is TGTGCCAGCAGCGAGACAGGCATCTATGGCTACACCTTC.

V and J are TRBV11-3 and TRBJ2-6, with D maybe TRBD1 (5 bases). CDR1 is SGHNT, CDR2 YENEEA, per germline. The CDR3 loop spans 15 amino acids. The V end lost 1 base, the J end lost 4 bases, and 8 bases lay between the germline ends. In nucleotides, the CDR3 is TGTGCCAGCAGCTTAGGGGGCTTGGGGGCCAACGTCCTGACTTTC. Amino acid sequence: CASSLGGLGANVLTF.

The rearrangement uses TRBV30 and TRBJ1-2; 8 bases align to TRBD1. From germline, CDR1 is GTSNPN and CDR2 SVGIG (reference sequence). Losses at the gene ends were 5 bases for V and 1 base for J; bases not matched to a gene: 6. This CDR3 has 14 amino acids. This CDR3 reads CAWAGQGYNYGYTF. The CDR3 bases are TGTGCCTGGGCCGGACAGGGTTATAACTATGGCTACACCTTC.

This CDR3 is CASSTGITGELFF. The CDR3 DNA follows: TGTGCCAGCAGCACAGGGATTACCGGGGAGCTGTTTTTT. The chain recombines TRBV7-2 with TRBJ2-2; D is possibly TRBD1 (6 bases). V lost 5 bases, J lost 5 bases, and 9 bases lay in between. CDR1 is SGHTA and CDR2 is FQGNSA in the germline V gene. The CDR3 extends over 13 amino acids.

The CDR3 here is CASSPWGGRGAYEQYF. CDR3 DNA: TGTGCCAGCAGTCCTTGGGGAGGGCGAGGGGCCTACGAGCAGTACTTC. The chain is built from TRBV11-2 and TRBJ2-7, with 7 bases that match TRBD2. V gave up 6 bases and J gave up 2 bases; unmatched junction bases: 13. There are 16 residues in the CDR3. Per germline, CDR1 SGHAT and CDR2 FQNNGV.

This chain joins TRBV10-3 and TRBJ2-1; 9 bases agree with TRBD2. Losses at the gene ends were 6 bases for V and 6 bases for J; bases not matched to a gene: 3. Per germline, CDR1 ENHRY and CDR2 SYGVKD. There are 13 residues in the CDR3. The CDR3 is CAISLAGPNEQFF. DNA for the CDR3: TGTGCCATCAGCCTAGCGGGACCCAATGAGCAGTTCTTC.

The chain employs TRBV18 and TRBJ1-5, with no clear D. CDR3 length: 13 residues. Trimming shortened V by 5 bases and J by 4 bases, and 9 bases separated the two germline ends. The germline V gene encodes CDR1 KGHSH and CDR2 LQKENI. CDR3 residues: CASSETRNQPQHF. CDR3 bases: TGTGCCAGCTCAGAGACAAGAAATCAGCCCCAGCATTTT.

The V and J genes are TRBV6-2 or TRBV6-3 and TRBJ2-7; TRBD2 aligns across 9 bases. Germline V gene data show CDR1 as MNHEY and CDR2 as SVGEGT. The CDR3 consists of 15 residues. V gave up 6 bases and J gave up 4 bases; unmatched junction bases: 10. The CDR3: CASSPSGIILYEQYF. CDR3 DNA: TGTGCCAGCAGCCCTAGCGGGATCATTCTTTACGAGCAGTACTTC.

This chain connects TRBV29-1 to TRBJ2-2; TRBD2 matches 8 bases. Trimming took 4 bases from V and 3 from J; bases not matched to a gene: 4. Germline CDR1 SQVTM, CDR2 ANQGSEA. The CDR3 is 14 amino acids. The CDR3 DNA follows: TGCAGCGTTGGGACTAGCTCTTACACCGGGGAGCTGTTTTTT. Its translation: CSVGTSSYTGELFF.

The chain combines TRBV18 with TRBJ2-4; tentatively, D is TRBD1 (6 bases). Trimming shortened V by 6 bases and J by 0 bases, and 24 bases separated the two germline ends. The germline CDR1 and CDR2 sequences are KGHSH and LQKENI. This CDR3 has 19 amino acids. For the CDR3, the DNA is TGTGCCAGCTCGCACGACGGGCAATCAGGGGTGGAAGCCAAAAACATTCAGTACTTC. It encodes CASSHDGQSGVEAKNIQYF.

The CDR3 loop is CASSPPRGREQYF. The CDR3 region has the DNA TGTGCCAGCAGTCCCCCCCGCGGGCGCGAGCAGTACTTC. J is TRBJ2-7 and V is TRBV6-2 or TRBV6-3; weak D call: TRBD2 (5 bases). Germline CDR1 and CDR2: MNHEY and SVGEGT. V gave up 5 bases and J gave up 6 bases, with 14 bases separating them. This CDR3 is 13 amino acids long.

The chain links TRBV6-6 to TRBJ2-1; 9 nucleotides line up with TRBD1. Germline-derived CDR1 and CDR2 are MNHNY and SVGAGI (reference sequence). There are 16 residues in the CDR3. Unmatched junction bases numbered 8, after V lost 0 bases and J lost 8 bases. CDR3 DNA: TGTGCCAGCAGTTACTCGAATGGGGACAGGGTTGATGAGCAGTTCTTC. This codes for CASSYSNGDRVDEQFF.

The chain recombines TRBV7-4 with TRBJ1-2; D not resolved. Per germline, CDR1 SGHVT and CDR2 SQSDAQ. CDR3 length: 15 residues. V lost 6 bases to trimming and J lost 2 bases, with 16 bases between them. This CDR3 reads CASSTGILSNYGYTF. CDR3 coding DNA: TGTGCCAGCAGTACCGGGATCCTAAGCAACTATGGCTACACCTTC.

The chain has TRBV7-6 and TRBJ2-2; TRBD2 matches at 8 bases. Looked up from germline, CDR1 is SGHVS and CDR2 is FNYEAQ. Unmatched junction bases numbered 4, after V lost 3 bases and J lost 1 base. The CDR3 contains 16 residues. CDR3 sequence reads: CASSLGLAGNTGELFF. The CDR3 DNA is TGTGCCAGCAGCTTGGGCCTAGCGGGGAACACCGGGGAGCTGTTTTTT.

The chain recombines TRBV7-9 with TRBJ1-5; D possibly corresponds to TRBD1 (6 bases). Germline CDR1 and CDR2: SEHNR and FQNEAQ (reference sequence). This CDR3 comprises 16 residues. Trimming shortened V by 1 base and J by 1 base, and 11 bases separated the two germline ends. This CDR3 reads CASSLGLGASNQPQHF. CDR3 coding DNA: TGTGCCAGCAGCTTAGGGTTGGGGGCGAGCAATCAGCCCCAGCATTTT.

This chain links TRBV7-2 with TRBJ2-3; 9 bases match TRBD2. The CDR3 covers 17 residues. J gave up 3 bases and V 5 bases, and 12 bases lay outside the gene matches. Germline CDR1 is SGHTA and CDR2 is FQGNSA. CDR3 in amino acids: CASSHSIAGAGTDTQYF. Written as DNA, the CDR3 is TGTGCCAGCAGCCATAGCATAGCGGGAGCAGGGACAGATACGCAGTATTTT.

The rearrangement uses TRBV28 and TRBJ1-3, with D tentatively TRBD1 (5 bases). CDR1 is MDHEN, CDR2 SYDVKM, per germline. CDR3 size: 16 residues. Trimming took off 3 bases at V and 2 bases at J, with 14 bases between the two ends. This chain's CDR3 is CASSLTAPFTGNTIYF. The CDR3 DNA is TGTGCCAGCAGTTTGACAGCCCCATTTACTGGAAACACCATATATTTT.

The gene calls are TRBV18 and TRBJ1-4, with TRBD1 matching 9 bases. The V gene end was trimmed by 2 bases and the J gene end by 12 bases; junction bases not matched to a gene: 10. The CDR3 loop spans 15 amino acids. Germline CDR1 KGHSH, CDR2 LQKENI. The CDR3 sequence: CASSPSRDRVVELFF. The DNA for the CDR3 is TGTGCCAGCTCACCATCTCGGGACAGGGTAGTAGAACTGTTTTTT.

The chain has TRBV27 and TRBJ2-7; the D gene is possibly TRBD2 (6 bases). CDR1 and CDR2 (germline): MNHEY, SMNVEV (reference sequence). The CDR3 spans 13 residues. V lost 9 bases and J lost 5, with 17 bases in between. CDR3 in DNA: TGTGCCAGGGGGGGAATCTTTGCCGACGAGCAGTACTTC. The encoded protein is CARGGIFADEQYF.

In its sample, this clone was seen once. J is TRBJ1-1 and V is TRBV7-9; no clear D gene. This CDR3 region has 12 residues. Looked up from germline, CDR1 is SEHNR and CDR2 is FQNEAQ (reference sequence). Between the trimmed V and J ends, which lost 5 bases and 7 bases, there was a span of 11 bases. In nucleotides, the CDR3 is TGTGCCAGCAGCAAAGTACACGATGAAGCTTTCTTT. This gives the protein CASSKVHDEAFF.

This clone showed up just a few times. The V and J genes are TRBV11-1 and TRBJ1-1, with TRBD1 matching over 8 bases. V gave up 6 bases and J gave up 3 bases; unmatched junction bases: 6. Per germline, CDR1 SGHAT and CDR2 FQDESV (reference sequence). The CDR3 sequence is 14 residues long. DNA of the CDR3: TGTGCCAGCAGTTCCGGGACAGGACACACTGAAGCTTTCTTT. It codes for CASSSGTGHTEAFF.

V is TRBV5-5 and J is TRBJ2-7; 9 bases map to TRBD2. The CDR3 is 15 amino acids. V trimming: 0 bases; J trimming: 3 bases; junction bases outside the gene matches: 4. Germline CDR1 reads SGHKS; CDR2 reads YYEKEE (reference sequence). The CDR3 loop reads CASSLGLAEHYEQYF. CDR3 DNA: TGTGCCAGCAGCTTGGGACTAGCGGAGCACTACGAGCAGTACTTC.